The clone carrying this T cell receptor beta chain appeared many times. The antigen remains undetermined. RNA transcripts yielded amplified TCR beta CDR3 regions. RT-PCR with HTBI primers came first, then second-round multiplex PCR. TCRdb fed the multiplex PCR reads into MiXCR, producing one record per CDR3 protein. The sample records almost 400,000 distinct CDR3 sequences, around 17% being singletons. The data belong to a study of Graves' ophthalmopathy and Graves' hyperthyroidism. As for the study in general: At the time of initial diagnosis and before any treatment, peripheral blood was collected. Study results and limitations: A majority of expanded thyroid clonotypes exceeding 0.001 frequency were likewise present in blood.

What was sequenced was peripheral blood. The TCR sequence derives from a woman under 30 with Graves' ophthalmopathy.

CDR3 DNA: TGTGCCAGCAGTTACTCGAGACTTGTCACTGAAGCTTTCTTT. Translated: CASSYSRLVTEAFF. The V and J genes are TRBV6-2 or TRBV6-3 and TRBJ1-1; no firm D call. Germline V gene sequence: CDR1 MNHEY, CDR2 SVGEGT. The V gene lost 0 bases and the J gene lost 4 bases, with 9 bases spanning the gap. This CDR3 contains 14 residues.